This TCR beta chain was identified during a study of CXCR3-negative and CXCR3-positive naive CD8 T cells. About this clonotype itself: Its antigen is still unknown.

Study observations and caveats: Naive cells, whether CXCR3-negative or CXCR3-positive, had similar TRBV-TRBJ usage, while memory cells differed. High diversity, comparable across both naive subsets, contrasted with much lower diversity in memory CD8+ cells.

The TRB cDNA libraries were prepared by 5' RACE with UMI labels. TCRdb re-called the 5' RACE reads and catalogs CDR3 proteins one per entry, DNA excluded. In total, the table holds about 40,000 distinct CDR3 sequences. Specimen: memory CD8+ T cells from blood. This receptor was identified in a human donor in good health. Some clones in this sample may be carry-over from other donors' samples.

CDR3 in amino acids: CSVEGGGPSSYEQYF. The chain combines TRBV29-1 with TRBJ2-7; the TCRdb call, TRBD2, lacks DNA for checking. The CDR3 consists of 15 residues. CDR1 and CDR2 from the germline V gene are SQVTM and ANQGSEA.